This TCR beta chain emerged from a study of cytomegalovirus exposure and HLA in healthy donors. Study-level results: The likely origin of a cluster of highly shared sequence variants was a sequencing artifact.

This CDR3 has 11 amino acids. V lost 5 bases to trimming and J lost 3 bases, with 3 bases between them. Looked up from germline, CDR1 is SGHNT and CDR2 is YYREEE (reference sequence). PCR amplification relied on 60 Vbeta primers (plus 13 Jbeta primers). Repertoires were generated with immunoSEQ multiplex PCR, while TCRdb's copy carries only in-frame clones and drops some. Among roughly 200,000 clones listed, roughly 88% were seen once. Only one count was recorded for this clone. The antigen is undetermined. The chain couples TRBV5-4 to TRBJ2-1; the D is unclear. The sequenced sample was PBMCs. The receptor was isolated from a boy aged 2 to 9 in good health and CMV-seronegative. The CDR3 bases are TGTGCCAGCAGTTACTACAATGAGCAGTTCTTC. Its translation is CASSYYNEQFF.